This is a list of T cell receptor beta chains from one sample in a study of glioma-infiltrating T cells after dendritic cell vaccination. TCRdb's copy holds only in-frame clones and misses some; the assay was immunoSEQ multiplex PCR. The sample contains more than 85,000 clones, 90% of which appear only once. Sequencing used blood, obtained after dendritic cell vaccination. The receptors derive from a human donor with glioblastoma. Each CDR3 is given with its conserved first and last residue. Fields, in order: CDR3 protein, CDR3 DNA, V gene, clone size, D gene, J gene. A D gene is named only where the DNA matches it firmly. Expanded clones get a size class; other rows say once, few or many, or leave the size out.

CDR3aa: CASILGGAGYEQYF
CDR3nt: TGTGCCAGCATCCTAGGGGGGGCGGGTTACGAGCAGTACTTC
v_gene: TRBV6-6
abundance: NA
d_gene: NA
j_gene: TRBJ2-7

CDR3aa: CASSVGPSVRTYEQYF
CDR3nt: TGTGCCAGCAGCGTAGGACCTAGCGTTCGAACGTACGAGCAGTACTTC
v_gene: TRBV9
abundance: NA
d_gene: NA
j_gene: TRBJ2-7

CDR3aa: CASSLRAQRGSPLHF
CDR3nt: TGTGCCAGCAGCTTAAGGGCACAAAGGGGATCACCCCTCCACTTT
v_gene: TRBV11-2
abundance: NA
d_gene: NA
j_gene: TRBJ1-6

CDR3aa: CAWVGQGITGNTIYF
CDR3nt: TGTGCCTGGGTCGGACAGGGGATCACTGGAAACACCATATATTTT
v_gene: TRBV30
abundance: NA
d_gene: TRBD1
j_gene: TRBJ1-3

CDR3aa: CASSIDRSQETQYF
CDR3nt: TGTGCCAGCAGCATCGACAGGTCTCAAGAGACCCAGTACTTC
v_gene: TRBV9
abundance: once
d_gene: NA
j_gene: TRBJ2-5

CDR3aa: CASSTGRQTEAFF
CDR3nt: TGTGCCAGCAGCACCGGTAGACAAACTGAAGCTTTCTTT
v_gene: TRBV6-5
abundance: NA
d_gene: NA
j_gene: TRBJ1-1

CDR3aa: CASSSGLAGLYEQYF
CDR3nt: TGCGCCAGCAGCTCGGGACTAGCGGGGCTGTACGAGCAGTACTTC
v_gene: TRBV5-1
abundance: NA
d_gene: TRBD2
j_gene: TRBJ2-7

CDR3aa: CASSYHRSNLNTEAFF
CDR3nt: TGTGCCAGCAGTTACCACCGTTCTAATTTGAACACTGAAGCTTTCTTT
v_gene: TRBV6-5
abundance: NA
d_gene: NA
j_gene: TRBJ1-1

CDR3aa: CASDFSGTGDEQYF
CDR3nt: TGTGCCAGCGACTTTTCCGGGACAGGGGACGAGCAGTACTTC
v_gene: TRBV2
abundance: NA
d_gene: TRBD1
j_gene: TRBJ2-7

CDR3aa: CASSDEVNEQFF
CDR3nt: TGTGCCAGCAGTGATGAGGTCAATGAGCAGTTCTTC
v_gene: TRBV2
abundance: NA
d_gene: NA
j_gene: TRBJ2-1

CDR3aa: CASRPNRDGYTF
CDR3nt: TGCGCCAGCAGGCCGAACAGGGATGGCTACACCTTC
v_gene: TRBV5-1
abundance: NA
d_gene: NA
j_gene: TRBJ1-2

CDR3aa: CASSPTGAQPQHF
CDR3nt: TGTGCCAGCAGCCCCACAGGGGCGCAGCCCCAGCATTTT
v_gene: TRBV6-1
abundance: NA
d_gene: TRBD1
j_gene: TRBJ1-5

CDR3aa: CASSEPGGTTDTQYF
CDR3nt: TGTGCCAGCAGTGAACCGGGAGGGACTACAGATACGCAGTATTTT
v_gene: TRBV6-1
abundance: NA
d_gene: TRBD2
j_gene: TRBJ2-3

CDR3aa: CASSQGIPGLETQYF
CDR3nt: TGTGCCAGCAGCCAGGGGATTCCCGGGTTAGAGACCCAGTACTTC
v_gene: TRBV7-3
abundance: NA
d_gene: NA
j_gene: TRBJ2-5

CDR3aa: CASSPLSTDTQYF
CDR3nt: TGTGCCAGCAGCCCGTTAAGCACAGATACGCAGTATTTT
v_gene: TRBV5-6
abundance: NA
d_gene: NA
j_gene: TRBJ2-3

CDR3aa: CASSWTRTTSGTQETQYF
CDR3nt: TGCGCCAGCAGCTGGACCCGGACGACTAGCGGGACCCAAGAGACCCAGTACTTC
v_gene: TRBV5-1
abundance: NA
d_gene: TRBD2
j_gene: TRBJ2-5

CDR3aa: CASKGDSSNSPLHF
CDR3nt: TGTGCCAGCAAGGGGGACAGTTCTAATTCACCCCTCCACTTT
v_gene: TRBV2
abundance: NA
d_gene: TRBD1
j_gene: TRBJ1-6

CDR3aa: CASSEEGGHHNEQFF
CDR3nt: TGTGCCAGCAGTGAGGAGGGGGGGCATCACAATGAGCAGTTCTTC
v_gene: TRBV2
abundance: NA
d_gene: NA
j_gene: TRBJ2-1

CDR3aa: CASRFDEPGNTIYF
CDR3nt: TGTGCCAGCAGATTTGATGAGCCTGGAAACACCATATATTTT
v_gene: TRBV6-1
abundance: NA
d_gene: NA
j_gene: TRBJ1-3

CDR3aa: CASSLAAGGTTEAFF
CDR3nt: TGTGCCAGCAGCTTAGCGGCAGGGGGCACCACTGAAGCTTTCTTT
v_gene: TRBV7-9
abundance: once
d_gene: TRBD1
j_gene: TRBJ1-1

CDR3aa: CASSLAGGNPNYGYTF
CDR3nt: TGCGCCAGCAGCTTGGCCGGAGGCAACCCTAACTATGGCTACACCTTC
v_gene: TRBV5-1
abundance: NA
d_gene: NA
j_gene: TRBJ1-2

CDR3aa: CASSPGTGGRSYTF
CDR3nt: TGTGCCAGCAGCCCAGGGACAGGTGGTCGGAGCTACACCTTC
v_gene: TRBV7-3
abundance: NA
d_gene: TRBD1
j_gene: TRBJ1-2

CDR3aa: CASSSAGTSGPTDTQYF
CDR3nt: TGTGCCAGCAGCTCTGCCGGGACTAGCGGCCCCACAGATACGCAGTATTTT
v_gene: TRBV13
abundance: NA
d_gene: TRBD2
j_gene: TRBJ2-3

CDR3aa: CASSGLPGDPNQPQHF
CDR3nt: TGTGCCAGCAGTGGCCTCCCAGGGGATCCCAATCAGCCCCAGCATTTT
v_gene: TRBV2
abundance: NA
d_gene: NA
j_gene: TRBJ1-5

CDR3aa: CASSVGQILAGELFF
CDR3nt: TGTGCCAGCAGTGTGGGGCAGATATTGGCCGGGGAGCTGTTTTTT
v_gene: TRBV2
abundance: once
d_gene: NA
j_gene: TRBJ2-2

CDR3aa: CASSIPRSQNYQPQHF
CDR3nt: TGTGCCAGTAGTATACCGAGGAGTCAGAATTATCAGCCCCAGCATTTT
v_gene: TRBV19
abundance: NA
d_gene: NA
j_gene: TRBJ1-5

CDR3aa: CASSWGQGVGEPQHF
CDR3nt: TGCGCCAGCAGCTGGGGACAGGGGGTCGGGGAGCCCCAGCATTTT
v_gene: TRBV5-1
abundance: NA
d_gene: TRBD1
j_gene: TRBJ1-5

CDR3aa: CAISTTYEQYF
CDR3nt: TGTGCCATCAGTACAACCTACGAGCAGTACTTC
v_gene: TRBV10-3
abundance: NA
d_gene: NA
j_gene: TRBJ2-7